The 27 T cell receptor beta chains given below trace back to one sample, sequenced in a study of blood T cell repertoires in COVID-19. Assay: immunoSEQ multiplex PCR; the TCRdb copy retains only in-frame clones and omits some. The data hold roughly 46,000 clones, with 70% to 90% observed a single time. Source material: peripheral blood. These receptor sequences come from a human donor in a cohort sampled during active COVID-19. The donor label of this sample is uncertain.

The chain recombines TRBV7-3 with TRBJ2-5; 11 bases map to TRBD2. CDR3 length: 15 amino acids. Per germline, CDR1 SGHTA and CDR2 FQGTGA. J gave up 9 bases and V 5 bases, and 11 bases lay outside the gene matches. The CDR3 is CASSPTSLAGGPQYF. CDR3 nucleotides: TGTGCCAGCAGCCCCACCTCTCTAGCGGGGGGTCCCCAGTACTTC. The whole variable domain, remainder taken from reference TRBV7-3 and TRBJ2-5, is GAGVSQTPSNKVTEKGKYVELRCDPISGHTALYWYRQSLGQGPEFLIYFQGTGAADDSGLPNDRFFAVRPEGSVSTLKIQRTERGDSAVYLCASSPTSLAGGPQYFGPGTRLLVL.

V is TRBV11-2 and J is TRBJ2-3; 7 bases align to TRBD2. The CDR3 covers 15 residues. The V segment lost 0 bases and the J segment 0 bases; nucleotides outside the gene matches: 0. Germline V CDR1 and CDR2: SGHAT, FQNNGV. CDR3: CASSLEGGSTDTQYF. The CDR3 nucleotides read TGTGCCAGCAGCTTAGAGGGGGGGAGCACAGATACGCAGTATTTT. Full variable domain (missing parts from reference TRBV11-2 and TRBJ2-3): EAGVAQSPRYKIIEKRQSVAFWCNPISGHATLYWYQQILGQGPKLLIQFQNNGVVDDSQLPKDRFSAERLKGVDSTLKIQPAKLEDSAVYLCASSLEGGSTDTQYFGPGTRLTVL.

The chain recombines TRBV9 with TRBJ2-7; 8 bases fit TRBD2. The CDR3 length is 14 residues. Germline V gene data show CDR1 as SGDLS and CDR2 as YYNGEE. The V segment lost 4 bases and the J segment 6 bases; nucleotides outside the gene matches: 9. CDR3 region: CASSPVLAAGEQYF. The DNA of the CDR3 is TGTGCCAGCAGCCCCGTACTAGCGGCAGGCGAGCAGTACTTC.

V is TRBV4-2 and J is TRBJ2-3, with a tentative D call TRBD1 (6 bases). V lost 2 bases and J 0 bases, leaving 18 bases between the germline ends. Germline V gene data show CDR1 as LGHNA and CDR2 as YNFKEQ. The CDR3 extends over 18 amino acids. CDR3 sequence: CASSQKTTGFPSTDTQYF. DNA of the CDR3: TGTGCCAGCAGCCAAAAAACGACAGGCTTCCCTAGCACAGATACGCAGTATTTT.

The V and J genes are TRBV28 and TRBJ1-1, with D perhaps matching TRBD1 (5 bases). Per germline, CDR1 MDHEN and CDR2 SYDVKM. CDR3 length: 10 amino acids. Trimming removed 11 bases at V and 7 bases at J, with 11 bases between. The CDR3 is CASQGGEAFF. The CDR3 DNA sequence: TGTGCCTCCCAGGGTGGTGAAGCTTTCTTT. The whole variable domain, remainder taken from reference TRBV28 and TRBJ1-1, is DVKVTQSSRYLVKRTGEKVFLECVQDMDHENMFWYRQDPGLGLRLIYFSYDVKMKEKGDIPEGYSVSREKKERFSLILESASTNQTSMYLCASQGGEAFFGQGTRLTVV.

The rearrangement links TRBV5-4 to TRBJ2-7; 14 bases agree with TRBD2. Germline values: CDR1 SGHNT, CDR2 YYREEE (reference sequence). Trimming removed 4 bases from V and 2 bases from J; junction bases left unmatched: 5. There are 16 residues in the CDR3. CDR3 DNA: TGTGCCAGCAGCCAAGGACTAGCGGGGGGCACCTACGAGCAGTACTTC. Encoded protein: CASSQGLAGGTYEQYF.

V usage is TRBV24-1 and J usage is TRBJ2-7; a possible D gene is TRBD2 (5 bases). This CDR3 has 13 amino acids. The V end was cut by 4 bases, the J end by 1 base, with 7 bases between. Germline assignment: CDR1 KGHDR and CDR2 SFDVKD. CDR3 nucleotides: TGTGCCACCAGTGACAGCGGATCCTACGAGCAGTACTTC. Residues: CATSDSGSYEQYF.

This chain joins TRBV5-8 and TRBJ1-6, with 8 positions matching TRBD1. V dropped 1 base and J dropped 10; count of bases not matched to a gene: 4. The CDR3 runs to 14 residues. Germline V gives CDR1 SGHTS, CDR2 YDEGEE. The CDR3 loop reads CASSLQGADSPLHF. In DNA, the CDR3 is TGTGCCAGCAGCTTGCAGGGGGCCGACTCACCCCTCCACTTT.

The rearrangement uses TRBV11-2 and TRBJ1-5; D is uncertain. The CDR3 extends over 13 amino acids. Germline V gene sequence: CDR1 SGHAT, CDR2 FQNNGV. The V and J ends lost 1 base and 5 bases respectively, with 6 bases between them. CDR3 DNA: TGTGCCAGCAGCTTAGCCCAGGATCAGCCCCAGCATTTT. Its protein is CASSLAQDQPQHF.

This clone was found once. In DNA, the CDR3 is TGTGCCAGCAGGGGAGCGGACAGATATTCACCCCTCCACTTT. The encoded protein is CASRGADRYSPLHF. The chain links TRBV5-4 to TRBJ1-6; D may be TRBD1 (6 bases). Germline V CDR1 and CDR2: SGHNT, YYREEE (reference sequence). The ends were cut back, 5 bases at V and 8 bases at J, with 14 bases in the middle. The CDR3 has 14 residues.

The rearrangement joins TRBV7-2 to TRBJ1-2, with 8 nucleotides matching TRBD1. After removal of 4 bases from V and 2 bases from J, the junction contained 9 bases not matched to a gene. CDR1 is SGHTA and CDR2 is FQGNSA in the germline V gene. The CDR3 extends over 16 amino acids. In DNA, the CDR3 is TGTGCCAGCAGCTCCTCCTTTACAGGGGGAAACTATGGCTACACCTTC. It is translated as CASSSSFTGGNYGYTF.

The chain joins TRBV7-6 to TRBJ1-5; tentatively, D is TRBD1 (5 bases). V dropped 0 bases and J dropped 7 bases, with 13 bases sitting between them. The germline CDR1 and CDR2 sequences are SGHVS and FNYEAQ. This CDR3 contains 15 residues. The CDR3 region is CASSLASGTGQPQHF. CDR3 DNA sequence: TGTGCCAGCAGCTTAGCGTCAGGTACAGGCCAGCCCCAGCATTTT.

The chain carries TRBV5-5 and TRBJ2-5; 7 bases are a match to TRBD1. The CDR3 consists of 14 residues. With V trimmed by 0 bases and J by 6 bases, 5 bases remained unmatched. CDR1 is SGHKS and CDR2 is YYEKEE in the germline V gene (reference sequence). The CDR3 DNA sequence: TGTGCCAGCAGCTTGGAAGGGGGCTCGAAGACCCAGTACTTC. As protein: CASSLEGGSKTQYF.

V and J are TRBV2 and TRBJ2-1, with 10 bases identical to TRBD2. CDR1 is SNHLY and CDR2 is FYNNEI in the germline V gene. V was pared by 3 bases and J by 3 bases, with 2 bases of the junction left unmatched. This CDR3 contains 15 residues. CDR3 coding DNA: TGTGCCAGCAGTGAGTCTAGCGGGAGCTACAATGAGCAGTTCTTC. Protein sequence: CASSESSGSYNEQFF.

The rearrangement uses TRBV6-1 and TRBJ2-5, with TRBD1 matching over 7 bases. J was trimmed by 5 bases and V by 2 bases; bases with no gene match: 8. The CDR3 length is 15 residues. CDR1 MNHNS and CDR2 SASEGT come from the germline V gene. CDR3 sequence (DNA): TGTGCCAGCAGTGAACAGAGGGGGCCAGGGGAGACCCAGTACTTC. This codes for CASSEQRGPGETQYF.

This rearrangement joins TRBV4-2 to TRBJ1-1; 7 bases agree with TRBD1. Germline CDR1 reads LGHNA; CDR2 reads YNFKEQ. V lost 3 bases, J lost 1 base, and 2 bases stayed unmatched. CDR3 length: 14 amino acids. The CDR3 protein is CASSQGDRNTEAFF. CDR3 nucleotides: TGTGCCAGCAGCCAGGGGGACAGGAACACTGAAGCTTTCTTT.

The V and J genes are TRBV10-3 and TRBJ1-2, with D tentatively TRBD1 (6 bases). Trimming shortened V by 6 bases and J by 3 bases, and 11 bases separated the two germline ends. The CDR3 runs 13 residues. Germline V gives CDR1 ENHRY, CDR2 SYGVKD. This CDR3 is CAIRGNRDYGYTF. The CDR3, as DNA: TGTGCCATCAGAGGCAACAGGGACTATGGCTACACCTTC.

This clone has a single count. This rearrangement joins TRBV21-1 to TRBJ1-5; the D call of TRBD1 is as the table states it, not checked on the DNA. TRBV21-1 is a pseudogene segment. CDR3 length: 16 amino acids. The CDR3 spells CASSNSKKGAHQPQHF. CDR3 sequence (DNA): TGTGCCAGCAGCAACTCAAAGAAGGGGGCCCATCAGCCCCAGCATTTT.

This clone was recorded a few times. This sequence joins TRBV27 and TRBJ2-7; 10 bases fit TRBD1. The germline gives CDR1 MNHEY, CDR2 SMNVEV (reference sequence). This CDR3 is built from 15 residues. The junction had 6 bases not matched to a gene; V was cut back by 5 bases and J by 2 bases. DNA for the CDR3: TGTGCCAGCAGTCCAGACAGGGGGCGCACCTACGAGCAGTACTTC. Translated: CASSPDRGRTYEQYF.

This chain links TRBV29-1 with TRBJ2-1; D may be TRBD2 (6 bases). Trimming left V 4 bases short and J 7 bases short, with 11 bases between. This CDR3 region has 12 residues. CDR1 is SQVTM, CDR2 ANQGSEA, per germline. CDR3: CSVVGGGNEQFF. CDR3 DNA sequence: TGCAGCGTTGTTGGTGGAGGGAATGAGCAGTTCTTC.

This clone was counted only a few times. Different DNA sequences within this sample yield the same CDR3. This sequence joins TRBV11-2 and TRBJ1-1; 8 bases fit TRBD1. V shed 4 bases, J shed 0 bases, and the junction held 4 bases outside the gene matches. Germline CDR1 SGHAT, CDR2 FQNNGV. The CDR3 sequence is 15 residues long. CDR3 in DNA: TGTGCCAGCAGCTCGCGGACAGGGCTGAACACTGAAGCTTTCTTT. Translation: CASSSRTGLNTEAFF.

The rearrangement joins TRBV7-3 to TRBJ2-6, with 8 bases aligning to TRBD1. This CDR3 has 17 amino acids. Losses at the gene ends were 5 bases for V and 2 bases for J; bases not matched to a gene: 8. Germline CDR1 reads SGHTA; CDR2 reads FQGTGA. This CDR3 reads CASSPLPDRAGANVLTF. The DNA of the CDR3 is TGTGCCAGCAGCCCCCTCCCGGACAGGGCTGGGGCCAACGTCCTGACTTTC. Supplemented by reference TRBV7-3 and TRBJ2-6, the full variable domain reads GAGVSQTPSNKVTEKGKYVELRCDPISGHTALYWYRQSLGQGPEFLIYFQGTGAADDSGLPNDRFFAVRPEGSVSTLKIQRTERGDSAVYLCASSPLPDRAGANVLTFGAGSRLTVL.

The chain has TRBV6-1 and TRBJ1-2; D perhaps matches TRBD1 (5 bases). With 0 bases removed from V and 5 bases from J, the gap between germline ends came to 13 bases. This CDR3 comprises 15 residues. The germline CDR1 and CDR2 sequences are MNHNS and SASEGT. The CDR3 DNA is TGTGCCAGCAGTGAAGCGGAAGCAGGGCGGTATGGCTACACCTTC. Translating it yields CASSEAEAGRYGYTF.

The chain has TRBV19 and TRBJ2-3; 11 nucleotides line up with TRBD2. Per germline, CDR1 LNHDA and CDR2 SQIVND (reference sequence). The junction had 5 bases not matched to a gene; V was cut back by 4 bases and J by 2 bases. The CDR3 length is 16 residues. The CDR3: CASSKRLAGHTDTQYF. Here the CDR3 DNA reads TGTGCCAGTAGTAAAAGACTAGCGGGGCACACAGATACGCAGTATTTT. Drawing the rest from reference TRBV19 and TRBJ2-3, the complete variable domain is DGGITQSPKYLFRKEGQNVTLSCEQNLNHDAMYWYRQDPGQGLRLIYYSQIVNDFQKGDIAEGYSVSREKKESFPLTVTSAQKNPTAFYLCASSKRLAGHTDTQYFGPGTRLTVL.

The V gene is TRBV6-6, the J gene TRBJ1-4, with D perhaps TRBD1 (5 bases). V lost 5 bases and J lost 7, with 17 bases in between. This CDR3 region has 15 residues. Germline V gene sequence: CDR1 MNHNY, CDR2 SVGAGI (reference sequence). CDR3 residues: CASSLGGSEIEKLFF. In DNA form, the CDR3 reads TGTGCCAGCAGTCTCGGGGGGTCAGAAATTGAAAAACTGTTTTTT.

This chain uses TRBV5-1 with TRBJ1-6; D not certain. The V gene lost 0 bases and the J gene lost 7 bases, with 8 bases spanning the gap. Germline lookup yields CDR1 SGHRS and CDR2 YFSETQ. The CDR3 covers 14 residues. CDR3 in amino acids: CASSLGITNSPLHF. The CDR3 region has the DNA TGCGCCAGCAGCTTGGGAATAACAAATTCACCCCTCCACTTT.

The rearrangement joins TRBV6-5 to TRBJ1-4; the D is unclear. The CDR3 has 13 residues. The germline V and J ends were trimmed by 4 bases and 5 bases, with 8 bases remaining between them. Per the germline V gene, CDR1 is MNHEY and CDR2 is SVGAGI. As DNA, the CDR3 is TGTGCCAGCAGTTCGACACGAAATGAAAAACTGTTTTTT. Protein: CASSSTRNEKLFF.